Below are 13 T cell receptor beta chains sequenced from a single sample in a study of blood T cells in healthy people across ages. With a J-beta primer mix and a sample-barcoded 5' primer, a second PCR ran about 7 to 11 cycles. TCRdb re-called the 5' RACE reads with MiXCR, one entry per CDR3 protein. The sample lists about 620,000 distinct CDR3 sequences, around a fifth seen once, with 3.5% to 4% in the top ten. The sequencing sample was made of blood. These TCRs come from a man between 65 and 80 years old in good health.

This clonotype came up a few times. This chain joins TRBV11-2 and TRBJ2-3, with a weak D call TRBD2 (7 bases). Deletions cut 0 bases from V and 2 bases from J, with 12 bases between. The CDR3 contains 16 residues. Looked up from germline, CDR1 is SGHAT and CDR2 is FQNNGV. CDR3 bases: TGTGCCAGCAGCTTAGATCGGCGGGGGCTCACAGATACGCAGTATTTT. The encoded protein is CASSLDRRGLTDTQYF. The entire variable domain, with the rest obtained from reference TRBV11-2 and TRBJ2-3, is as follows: EAGVAQSPRYKIIEKRQSVAFWCNPISGHATLYWYQQILGQGPKLLIQFQNNGVVDDSQLPKDRFSAERLKGVDSTLKIQPAKLEDSAVYLCASSLDRRGLTDTQYFGPGTRLTVL.

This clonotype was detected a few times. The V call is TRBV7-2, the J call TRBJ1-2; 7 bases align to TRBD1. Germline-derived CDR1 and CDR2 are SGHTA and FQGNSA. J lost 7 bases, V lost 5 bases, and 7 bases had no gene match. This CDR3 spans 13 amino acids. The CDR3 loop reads CASSPRQGSGYTF. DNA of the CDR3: TGTGCCAGCAGCCCGCGACAGGGCTCTGGCTACACCTTC.

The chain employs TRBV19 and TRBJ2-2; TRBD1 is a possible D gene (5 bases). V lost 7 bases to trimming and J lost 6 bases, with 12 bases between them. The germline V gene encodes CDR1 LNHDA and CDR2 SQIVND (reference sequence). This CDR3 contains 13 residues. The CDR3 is CASNRLQSGELFF. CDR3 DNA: TGTGCCAGTAACAGGCTACAGTCCGGGGAGCTGTTTTTT.

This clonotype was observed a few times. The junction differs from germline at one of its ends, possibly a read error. As DNA, the CDR3 is TGTACCAGCATGACAGGTCGTGGCTACACCTTC. Translating gives CTSMTGRGYTF. V and J are TRBV6-2 or TRBV6-3 and TRBJ1-2; perhaps TRBD1 as D (6 bases). The CDR3 is 11 amino acids. CDR1 and CDR2 from the germline V gene are MNHEY and SVGEGT.

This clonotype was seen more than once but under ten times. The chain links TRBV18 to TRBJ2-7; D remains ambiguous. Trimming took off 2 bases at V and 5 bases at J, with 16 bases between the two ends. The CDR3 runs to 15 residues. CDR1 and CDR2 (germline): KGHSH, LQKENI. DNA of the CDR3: TGTGCCAGCTCACCAAGATCCGGCAACACGAACGAGCAGTACTTC. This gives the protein CASSPRSGNTNEQYF.

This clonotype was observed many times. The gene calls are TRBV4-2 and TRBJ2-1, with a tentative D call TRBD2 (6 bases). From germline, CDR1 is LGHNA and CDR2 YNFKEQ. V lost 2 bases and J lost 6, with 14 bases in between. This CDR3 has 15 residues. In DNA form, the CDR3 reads TGTGCCAGCAGCCAAAGGGACTCCCTCGGCAATGAGCAGTTCTTC. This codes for CASSQRDSLGNEQFF.

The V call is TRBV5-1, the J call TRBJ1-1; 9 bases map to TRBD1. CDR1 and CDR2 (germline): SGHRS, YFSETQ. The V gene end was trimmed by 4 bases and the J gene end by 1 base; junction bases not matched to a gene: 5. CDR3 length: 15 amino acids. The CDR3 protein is CASSKGQGTNTEAFF. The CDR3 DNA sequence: TGCGCCAGCAGCAAGGGACAGGGCACGAACACTGAAGCTTTCTTT.

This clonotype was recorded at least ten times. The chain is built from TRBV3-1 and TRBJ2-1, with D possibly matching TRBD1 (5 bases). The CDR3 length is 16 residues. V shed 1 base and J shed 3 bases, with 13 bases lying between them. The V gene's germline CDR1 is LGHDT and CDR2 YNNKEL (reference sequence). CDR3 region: CASSQGPATVYNEQFF. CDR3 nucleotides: TGTGCCAGCAGCCAAGGTCCAGCGACAGTCTACAATGAGCAGTTCTTC.

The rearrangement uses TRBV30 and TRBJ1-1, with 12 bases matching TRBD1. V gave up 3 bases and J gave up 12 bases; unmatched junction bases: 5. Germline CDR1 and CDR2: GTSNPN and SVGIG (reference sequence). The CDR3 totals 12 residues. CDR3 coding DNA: TGTGCCTGGAGGGGACAGGGGGCTCCTACTTTCTTT. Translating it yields CAWRGQGAPTFF.

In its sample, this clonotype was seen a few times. The CDR3 coding sequence is TGCAGTGCTAGAGATCCCGGCAGCTATGGCTACACCTTC. It yields the protein CSARDPGSYGYTF. V and J are TRBV20-1 and TRBJ1-2; D unclear. CDR1 DFQATT and CDR2 SNEGSKA come from the germline V gene (reference sequence). V lost 0 bases to trimming and J lost 4 bases, with 9 bases between them. The CDR3 extends over 13 amino acids.

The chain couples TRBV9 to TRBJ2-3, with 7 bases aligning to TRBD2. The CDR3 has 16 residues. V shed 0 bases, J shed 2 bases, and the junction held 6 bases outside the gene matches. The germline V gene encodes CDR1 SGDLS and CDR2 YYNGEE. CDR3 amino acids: CASSVGAGWYTDTQYF. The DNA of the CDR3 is TGTGCCAGCAGCGTAGGAGCGGGATGGTACACAGATACGCAGTATTTT. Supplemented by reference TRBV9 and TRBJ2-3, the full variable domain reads DSGVTQTPKHLITATGQRVTLRCSPRSGDLSVYWYQQSLDQGLQFLIQYYNGEERAKGNILERFSAQQFPDLHSELNLSSLELGDSALYFCASSVGAGWYTDTQYFGPGTRLTVL.

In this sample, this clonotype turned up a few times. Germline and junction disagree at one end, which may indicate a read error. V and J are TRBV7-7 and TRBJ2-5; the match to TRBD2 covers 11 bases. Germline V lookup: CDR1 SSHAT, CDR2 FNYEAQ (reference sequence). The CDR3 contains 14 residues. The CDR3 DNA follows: TGTGCTAGCAGCTTAACTAGCGGGAGTCTAGCCCAGTACTTC. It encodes CASSLTSGSLAQYF.

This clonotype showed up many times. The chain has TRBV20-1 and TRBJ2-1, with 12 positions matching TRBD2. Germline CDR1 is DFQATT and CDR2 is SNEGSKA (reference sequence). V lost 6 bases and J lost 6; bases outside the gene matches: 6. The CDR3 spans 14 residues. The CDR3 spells CSARLAGELNEQFF. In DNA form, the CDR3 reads TGCAGTGCCCGACTAGCGGGGGAACTCAATGAGCAGTTCTTC.